Here is one T cell receptor beta chain with its context. The source of the sample is a study of shared clonotypes between healthy human individuals. Clones were read by immunoSEQ multiplex PCR, and TCRdb kept only the in-frame ones, dropping some. Found here are 950,000 to 1,100,000 clones, 60% to 80% of them singletons; the top ten hold approximately 1.5%. The germline gives CDR1 SQVTM, CDR2 ANQGSEA. CDR3 length: 13 amino acids. Trimming took 7 bases from V and 5 from J, leaving 17 bases between them. J is TRBJ1-1 and V is TRBV29-1, with D perhaps TRBD1 (5 bases). The receptor was derived from a man between 18 and 29 years old in good health. Sequencing used memory CD4+ T cells sorted from blood. Subset here: CD45RA-negative fraction. CDR3 residues: CSALMYGGTEAFF. The CDR3 DNA is TGCAGCGCCCTTATGTACGGGGGGACTGAAGCTTTCTTT.